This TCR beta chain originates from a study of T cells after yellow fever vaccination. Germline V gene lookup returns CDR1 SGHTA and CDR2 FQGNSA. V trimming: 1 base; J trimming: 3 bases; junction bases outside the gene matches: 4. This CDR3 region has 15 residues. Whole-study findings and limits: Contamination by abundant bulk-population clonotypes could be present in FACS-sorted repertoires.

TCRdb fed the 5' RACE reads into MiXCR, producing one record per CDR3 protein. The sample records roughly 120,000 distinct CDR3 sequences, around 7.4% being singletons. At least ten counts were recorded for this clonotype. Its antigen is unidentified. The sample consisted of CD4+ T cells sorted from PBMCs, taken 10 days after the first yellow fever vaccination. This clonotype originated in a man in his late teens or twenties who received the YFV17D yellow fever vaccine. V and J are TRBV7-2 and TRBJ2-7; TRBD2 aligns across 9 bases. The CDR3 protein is CASSLEGSGGYEQYF. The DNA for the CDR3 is TGTGCCAGCAGCTTAGAGGGTAGCGGGGGCTACGAGCAGTACTTC.